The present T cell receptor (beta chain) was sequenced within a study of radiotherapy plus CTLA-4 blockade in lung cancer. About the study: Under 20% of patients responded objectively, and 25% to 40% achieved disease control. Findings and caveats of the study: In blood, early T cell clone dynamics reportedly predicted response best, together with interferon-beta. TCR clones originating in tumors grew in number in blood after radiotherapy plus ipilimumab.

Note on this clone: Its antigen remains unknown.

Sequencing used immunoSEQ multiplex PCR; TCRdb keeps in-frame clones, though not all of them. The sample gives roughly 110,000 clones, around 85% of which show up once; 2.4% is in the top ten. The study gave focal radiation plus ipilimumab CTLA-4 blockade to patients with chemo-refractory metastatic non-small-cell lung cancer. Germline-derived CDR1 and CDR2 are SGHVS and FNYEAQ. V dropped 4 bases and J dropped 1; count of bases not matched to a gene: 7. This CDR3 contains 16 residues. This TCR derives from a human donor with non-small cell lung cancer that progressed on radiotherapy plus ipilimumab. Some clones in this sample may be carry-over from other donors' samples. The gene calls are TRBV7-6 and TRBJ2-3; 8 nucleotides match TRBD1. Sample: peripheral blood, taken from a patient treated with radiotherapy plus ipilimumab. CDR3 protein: CASSSVPGQGTDTQYF. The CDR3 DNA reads TGTGCCAGCAGCTCAGTTCCGGGACAGGGCACAGATACGCAGTATTTT.